The following is a TCR beta chain sequence with its context. TCRdb ran MiXCR on the 5' RACE reads and lists one entry per CDR3 protein. The sample records 95,000 to 150,000 distinct CDR3 sequences, roughly 15% being singletons. CDR3 size: 16 residues. Germline V lookup: CDR1 SGHNT, CDR2 YYREEE (reference sequence). The junction had 3 bases not matched to a gene; V was cut back by 0 bases and J by 3 bases. The sample belongs to a study of T cells after yellow fever vaccination. The clonotype was recovered from a man between 18 and 35 years old who received the YFV17D yellow fever vaccine. V gene TRBV5-4 combines with J gene TRBJ2-5; 12 bases fit TRBD2. Sample: CD8+ T cells sorted from PBMCs, taken 5 days after the yellow fever booster vaccination. The CDR3, as DNA: TGTGCCAGCAGCTTGGCTAGCGGGGGGGCGGAAGAGACCCAGTACTTC. Amino acids: CASSLASGGAEETQYF.